This T cell receptor beta chain was captured by sequencing in a study of control samples from healthy donors and cancer patients. Sequencing was performed with immunoSEQ multiplex PCR; in TCRdb, only in-frame clones are kept and a portion is missing. The repertoire holds fewer than 300,000 clones, with roughly 87% as singletons. This CDR3 region has 13 residues. V lost 5 bases and J 8 bases, leaving 15 bases between the germline ends. The germline gives CDR1 SNHLY, CDR2 FYNNEI. The sample holds a few counts of this clone. The rearrangement links TRBV2 to TRBJ1-2, with D perhaps TRBD1 (6 bases). Sequencing used PBMCs. The sequence derives from a woman aged 55-75 years with lung cancer. The CDR3 DNA sequence: TGTGCCAGCAGTCTACAGGGCCTTGGGGGCTACACCTTC. This gives the protein CASSLQGLGGYTF.